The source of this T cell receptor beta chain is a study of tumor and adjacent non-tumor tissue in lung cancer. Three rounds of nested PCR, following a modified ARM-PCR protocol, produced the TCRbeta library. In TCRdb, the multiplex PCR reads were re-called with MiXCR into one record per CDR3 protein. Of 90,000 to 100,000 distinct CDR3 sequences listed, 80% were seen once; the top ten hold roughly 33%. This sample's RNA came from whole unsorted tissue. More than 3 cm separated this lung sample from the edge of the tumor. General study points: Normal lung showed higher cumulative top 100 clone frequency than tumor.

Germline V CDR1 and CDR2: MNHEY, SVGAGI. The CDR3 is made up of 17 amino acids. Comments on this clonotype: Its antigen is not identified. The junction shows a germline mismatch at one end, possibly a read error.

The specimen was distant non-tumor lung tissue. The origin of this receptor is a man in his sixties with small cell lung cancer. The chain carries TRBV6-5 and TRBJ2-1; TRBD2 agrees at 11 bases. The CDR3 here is CTSSYSVRGLADNKQFF. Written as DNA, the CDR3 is TGTACCAGCAGTTACTCGGTCCGGGGACTAGCGGACAATAAGCAGTTCTTC.